This entry is about one TCR beta chain. This clone was detected once. Its antigen has not been determined. No base-level quality is on record; no much larger clone is a single base apart. This entry belongs to a study of T cell changes during pregnancy in multiple sclerosis (dated by TCRdb to 2018 to 2020). About the full investigation: The study examined how the T cell repertoire changed over the course of pregnancy in women with multiple sclerosis.

The CDR3, from cysteine to phenylalanine, totals 14 residues. CDR3 DNA is the only sequence kept; it has 42 bases, read in frame from the first base. At the junction V is shortened by 5 bases and J by 0 bases; bases outside the gene matches: 4. CDR1 SGHRS and CDR2 YFSETQ were looked up in the germline V gene. Libraries were made using the immunoSEQ multiplex PCR assay. Imported from immuneACCESS, the table was reduced by TCRdb to in-frame sequences with V and J called. These copies leave out some clones; in studies compared against another copy, an unresolved V gene accounts for under half, and the cause of the remainder is not known. The sample has tens of thousands of clones on record, 92% of them singletons. The ten largest clones capture 2% to 2.5% of the sample.

This clonotype was obtained from a female donor with multiple sclerosis, enrolled in a pregnancy study. The rearrangement joined TRBV5-1 to TRBJ1-1, with 7 junctional bases fitting TRBD1. The source material was peripheral blood, sampled before pregnancy. The nucleotides read TGCGCCAGCAGATCGGGACAGATGAACACTGAAGCTTTCTTT. It translates as CASRSGQMNTEAFF.